One sample yielded the 31 T cell receptor beta chains listed below, sequenced in a study of blood T cell repertoires in COVID-19. The repertoire was sequenced with immunoSEQ multiplex PCR; TCRdb's copy has only in-frame clones and lacks some. The sample lists 99,000 or so clones, roughly 91% seen once, with approximately 6% in the top ten. Source material: peripheral blood. These receptor sequences come from a human donor in a cohort sampled during active COVID-19.

To note about this clone: Its ends do not fully match the called genes, so a read error is possible. The chain employs TRBV7-7 and TRBJ2-5; TRBD2 agrees at 14 bases. This CDR3 has 16 residues. Germline CDR1 SSHAT, CDR2 FNYEAQ (reference sequence). The DNA for the CDR3 is TGTGCTAGCAGCTTAAGACTAGCGGGGGGGCCCGAGACCCAGTACTTC. Its protein product is CASSLRLAGGPETQYF.

The CDR3 DNA is TGTGCCAGCAGGGACAGGGGCGGAGGGGAGACCCAGTACTTC. Protein: CASRDRGGGETQYF. This sequence joins TRBV6-1 and TRBJ2-5; 9 bases align to TRBD1. The J segment lost 5 bases and the V segment lost 6 bases, leaving 7 bases of the junction unmatched. The CDR3 sequence is 14 residues long. Germline CDR1 MNHNS, CDR2 SASEGT.

This clone was recorded once. This chain connects TRBV13 to TRBJ1-1; 8 nucleotides agree with TRBD1. V trimming: 2 bases; J trimming: 2 bases; junction bases outside the gene matches: 10. Germline values: CDR1 PRHDT, CDR2 FYEKMQ (reference sequence). This CDR3 has 17 amino acids. Written as DNA, the CDR3 is TGTGCCAGCAGCTTATCGACAGCGGGACAGGATAACACTGAAGCTTTCTTT. Protein: CASSLSTAGQDNTEAFF.

The chain recombines TRBV6-5 with TRBJ2-7; 8 nucleotides match TRBD1. Germline V gene lookup returns CDR1 MNHEY and CDR2 SVGAGI. This CDR3 contains 14 residues. V shed 2 bases, J shed 5 bases, and the junction held 5 bases outside the gene matches. DNA of the CDR3: TGTGCCAGCAGTTACAATCAGGGGGCAAACGAGCAGTACTTC. It specifies CASSYNQGANEQYF.

The chain is built from TRBV6-2 or TRBV6-3 and TRBJ1-3; a possible D gene is TRBD1 (5 bases). Germline values: CDR1 MNHEY, CDR2 SVGEGT. The CDR3 extends over 16 amino acids. Between the trimmed V and J ends, which lost 5 bases and 0 bases, there was a span of 14 bases. CDR3 DNA: TGTGCCAGCAGTAGAAGGACACCGAGCTCTGGAAACACCATATATTTT. Its protein is CASSRRTPSSGNTIYF.

The CDR3 DNA reads as TGTGCCAGCAGTAATTCAGGGCTCTATGGCTACACCTTC. Translated: CASSNSGLYGYTF. The chain joins TRBV28 to TRBJ1-2; tentatively, D is TRBD1 (5 bases). Trimming shortened V by 5 bases and J by 4 bases, and 11 bases separated the two germline ends. The CDR3 is made up of 13 amino acids. Germline assignment: CDR1 MDHEN and CDR2 SYDVKM.

The chain is built from TRBV15 and TRBJ1-1, with 10 bases aligning to TRBD1. V was clipped by 1 base and J by 10 bases; unmatched bases: 6. Germline V lookup: CDR1 LNHNV, CDR2 YYDKDF (reference sequence). This CDR3 is 14 amino acids long. CDR3 sequence reads: CATSRATTGGRAFF. The CDR3 DNA reads as TGTGCCACCAGCAGAGCTACGACAGGGGGCCGAGCTTTCTTT.

The chain carries TRBV24-1 and TRBJ2-1; no reliable D call. In germline, CDR1 is KGHDR, CDR2 SFDVKD. V was pared by 3 bases and J by 0 bases, with 17 bases between. The CDR3 is made up of 18 amino acids. CDR3 sequence: CATSDTPVFESSYNEQFF. The DNA for the CDR3 is TGTGCCACCAGTGATACCCCCGTTTTCGAGAGCTCCTACAATGAGCAGTTCTTC.

The chain joins TRBV4-3 to TRBJ2-1, with 13 bases identical to TRBD2. V gave up 1 base and J gave up 9 bases; unmatched junction bases: 12. The CDR3 sequence is 18 residues long. Looked up from germline, CDR1 is LGHNA and CDR2 is YSLEER. CDR3 DNA: TGCGCCAGCAGCCAAGCCGGGCTACTAGCGGGAGGGGTCAGTGAGCAGTTCTTC. It specifies CASSQAGLLAGGVSEQFF.

This chain uses TRBV15 with TRBJ2-1; 11 bases map to TRBD2. The CDR3 has 16 amino acids. The junction had 5 bases not matched to a gene; V was cut back by 0 bases and J by 7 bases. The V gene's germline CDR1 is LNHNV and CDR2 YYDKDF (reference sequence). The CDR3 spells CATSRELAGVGNEQFF. In DNA form, the CDR3 reads TGTGCCACCAGCAGAGAACTAGCGGGAGTTGGTAATGAGCAGTTCTTC. The whole variable domain, filled in from reference TRBV15 and TRBJ2-1, reads DAMVIQNPRYQVTQFGKPVTLSCSQTLNHNVMYWYQQKSSQAPKLLFHYYDKDFNNEADTPDNFQSRRPNTSFCFLDIRSPGLGDTAMYLCATSRELAGVGNEQFFGPGTRLTVL.

This chain links TRBV28 with TRBJ2-3; TRBD2 matches 10 bases. Per germline, CDR1 MDHEN and CDR2 SYDVKM. The V segment lost 7 bases and the J segment 2 bases; nucleotides outside the gene matches: 3. The CDR3 has 14 amino acids. CDR3 residues: CASTSGGSTDTQYF. Written as DNA, the CDR3 is TGTGCCAGCACTAGCGGGGGATCCACAGATACGCAGTATTTT.

The gene calls are TRBV30 and TRBJ2-5, with a weak D call TRBD2 (6 bases). Germline V gene sequence: CDR1 GTSNPN, CDR2 SVGIG (reference sequence). The CDR3 runs to 14 residues. V lost 2 bases to trimming and J lost 0 bases, with 10 bases between them. The CDR3 loop reads CAWSFGGYQETQYF. The CDR3 DNA reads as TGTGCCTGGAGTTTCGGGGGATACCAAGAGACCCAGTACTTC.

The chain carries TRBV25-1 and TRBJ2-7, with D possibly TRBD2 on 5 matching bases. The CDR3 is made up of 11 amino acids. The germline V gene has CDR1 MGHDK and CDR2 SYGVNS. Trimming took 7 bases from V and 6 from J, leaving 10 bases between them. The CDR3: CASTLGSEQYF. The CDR3 DNA sequence: TGTGCCAGCACGCTAGGGAGCGAGCAGTACTTC.

The chain recombines TRBV29-1 with TRBJ2-3; tentative D call: TRBD1 (5 bases). The CDR3 loop spans 15 amino acids. Germline V gene lookup returns CDR1 SQVTM and CDR2 ANQGSEA. The germline V and J ends were trimmed by 7 bases and 0 bases, with 17 bases remaining between them. In nucleotides, the CDR3 is TGCAGCGCTCCATCTGACAGCGTTAGCACAGATACGCAGTATTTT. Translated: CSAPSDSVSTDTQYF.

This clone was detected only once. One end of the junction varies from germline; a read error may be responsible. Other nucleotide sequences in the sample specify the same CDR3. This chain joins TRBV19 and TRBJ1-5, with 8 bases matching TRBD1. Germline V CDR1 and CDR2: LNHDA, SQIVND (reference sequence). The CDR3 contains 15 residues. CDR3 sequence reads: CASSIGQGSNQPQHF. Written as DNA, the CDR3 is TGTGCCAGTAGCATAGGACAGGGTAGCAATCAGCCCCAGCATTTT.

The V gene is TRBV19, the J gene TRBJ2-4; TRBD1 agrees at 7 bases. Per the germline V gene, CDR1 is LNHDA and CDR2 is SQIVND (reference sequence). V was clipped by 4 bases and J by 6 bases; unmatched bases: 6. The CDR3 is made up of 14 amino acids. The CDR3: CASSKGAGTNIQYF. The CDR3 DNA reads as TGTGCCAGTAGTAAGGGGGCAGGGACAAACATTCAGTACTTC.

This sequence joins TRBV5-1 and TRBJ2-7; D is perhaps TRBD1 (6 bases). Germline V CDR1 and CDR2: SGHRS, YFSETQ. Trimming shortened V by 0 bases and J by 3 bases, and 10 bases separated the two germline ends. CDR3 length: 14 amino acids. The CDR3 sequence: CASSLDRENYEQYF. The CDR3, as DNA: TGCGCCAGCAGCTTGGACAGGGAGAACTACGAGCAGTACTTC.

J is TRBJ2-1 and V is TRBV4-1; 11 bases line up with TRBD1. The length of the CDR3 is 16 residues. CDR1 MGHRA and CDR2 YSYEKL come from the germline V gene. V lost 3 bases and J lost 6; bases outside the gene matches: 7. CDR3 DNA: TGCGCCAGCAGCCACACCGGGACAGGGGGTCGCAATGAGCAGTTCTTC. As protein: CASSHTGTGGRNEQFF.

The chain combines TRBV6-2 or TRBV6-3 with TRBJ2-7; 12 nucleotides align to TRBD2. V lost 5 bases, J lost 1 base, and 15 bases stayed unmatched. The CDR3 is 19 amino acids. CDR1 is MNHEY, CDR2 SVGEGT, per germline. The CDR3 region is CASSPDLRLAGVDSYEQYF. The CDR3 coding sequence is TGTGCCAGCAGTCCCGACCTAAGACTAGCGGGGGTAGATTCCTACGAGCAGTACTTC.

The V call is TRBV13, the J call TRBJ1-1; D is possibly TRBD1 (5 bases). Germline CDR1 PRHDT, CDR2 FYEKMQ (reference sequence). V shed 5 bases and J shed 1 base, with 8 bases lying between them. The CDR3 length is 13 residues. CDR3 amino acids: CASSLQANTEAFF. CDR3 DNA: TGTGCCAGCAGCCTACAGGCGAACACTGAAGCTTTCTTT.

This chain connects TRBV27 to TRBJ2-7; 11 bases match TRBD1. The V gene's germline CDR1 is MNHEY and CDR2 SMNVEV (reference sequence). V gave up 4 bases and J gave up 4 bases; unmatched junction bases: 6. This CDR3 is 15 amino acids long. The CDR3 bases are TGTGCCAGCAGTTGGGGGACAGGGGGGGGGTACGAGCAGTACTTC. This gives the protein CASSWGTGGGYEQYF.

In this sample, this clone turned up a few times. V gene TRBV6-2 or TRBV6-3 combines with J gene TRBJ1-2, with D hard to call. The CDR3 contains 14 residues. Germline V gene sequence: CDR1 MNHEY, CDR2 SVGEGT. Trimming shortened V by 6 bases and J by 7 bases, and 18 bases separated the two germline ends. CDR3 sequence (DNA): TGTGCCAGCAGCTCCGCCTCACAGTTGGGTGGCTACACCTTC. Translation: CASSSASQLGGYTF.

The J gene is TRBJ2-3, the V gene TRBV5-1; D is perhaps TRBD2 (5 bases). V shed 2 bases and J shed 0 bases, with 7 bases lying between them. The V gene's germline CDR1 is SGHRS and CDR2 YFSETQ. This CDR3 has 14 amino acids. Written as DNA, the CDR3 is TGCGCCAGCAGCTTTCGGGGAAGCACAGATACGCAGTATTTT. Amino acid sequence: CASSFRGSTDTQYF. The variable domain in full, completed from reference TRBV5-1 and TRBJ2-3, reads KAGVTQTPRYLIKTRGQQVTLSCSPISGHRSVSWYQQTPGQGLQFLFEYFSETQRNKGNFPGRFSGRQFSNSRSEMNVSTLELGDSALYLCASSFRGSTDTQYFGPGTRLTVL.

The chain links TRBV7-6 to TRBJ2-3; 8 bases match TRBD2. V dropped 3 bases and J dropped 2; count of bases not matched to a gene: 16. The germline V gene has CDR1 SGHVS and CDR2 FNYEAQ. There are 19 residues in the CDR3. CDR3: CASSFGRERSTDFTDTQYF. The CDR3 DNA sequence: TGTGCCAGCAGCTTCGGGAGGGAGCGCTCTACAGACTTCACAGATACGCAGTATTTT.

V and J are TRBV6-1 and TRBJ2-3; 9 bases map to TRBD2. CDR3 size: 15 residues. The J segment lost 3 bases and the V segment lost 2 bases, leaving 3 bases of the junction unmatched. CDR1 is MNHNS, CDR2 SASEGT, per germline. CDR3 residues: CASSELAGETDTQYF. The CDR3 DNA reads TGTGCCAGCAGTGAATTAGCGGGGGAGACAGATACGCAGTATTTT.

The J gene is TRBJ2-7, the V gene TRBV11-2; D is possibly TRBD1 (5 bases). This CDR3 has 11 amino acids. Germline CDR1 is SGHAT and CDR2 is FQNNGV. Trimming took 4 bases from V and 4 from J, leaving 5 bases between them. CDR3 coding DNA: TGTGCCAGCAGCTGGACATACGAGCAGTACTTC. As protein: CASSWTYEQYF.

J is TRBJ2-5 and V is TRBV19; D not resolved. Germline V gene sequence: CDR1 LNHDA, CDR2 SQIVND (reference sequence). V dropped 4 bases and J dropped 0 bases, with 6 bases sitting between them. The CDR3 has 13 amino acids. CDR3 coding DNA: TGTGCCAGTAGTAGGGCCTACCAAGAGACCCAGTACTTC. Protein sequence: CASSRAYQETQYF.

J is TRBJ2-7 and V is TRBV28; 11 bases map to TRBD2. CDR1 and CDR2 from the germline V gene are MDHEN and SYDVKM. J lost 0 bases, V lost 5 bases, and 6 bases had no gene match. The CDR3 loop spans 16 amino acids. CDR3 region: CASSRRLAGSSYEQYF. The CDR3 coding sequence is TGTGCCAGCAGTCGCCGACTAGCGGGAAGCTCCTACGAGCAGTACTTC.

The chain couples TRBV9 to TRBJ1-2; 7 bases match TRBD1. CDR1 is SGDLS, CDR2 YYNGEE, per germline. With V trimmed by 0 bases and J by 0 bases, 8 bases remained unmatched. CDR3 size: 17 residues. The CDR3 sequence is CASSVDTGETPNYGYTF. For the CDR3, the DNA is TGTGCCAGCAGCGTAGACACAGGGGAGACCCCTAACTATGGCTACACCTTC.

The V and J genes are TRBV6-2 or TRBV6-3 and TRBJ2-3, with TRBD2 identical over 8 bases. The V and J ends lost 2 bases and 0 bases, in that order; junction bases with no gene match: 4. The CDR3 sequence is 16 residues long. The germline V gene has CDR1 MNHEY and CDR2 SVGEGT. Here the CDR3 reads CASSYERERSTDTQYF. Written as DNA, the CDR3 is TGTGCCAGCAGTTACGAGCGGGAGAGGAGCACAGATACGCAGTATTTT.

This sequence joins TRBV29-1 and TRBJ1-2; TRBD1 is a possible D gene (6 bases). CDR1 and CDR2 (germline): SQVTM, ANQGSEA. The ends were cut back, 3 bases at V and 4 bases at J, with 6 bases in the middle. The CDR3 spans 11 residues. CDR3 loop: CSVEGAYGYTF. Here the CDR3 DNA reads TGCAGCGTTGAGGGGGCCTATGGCTACACCTTC.